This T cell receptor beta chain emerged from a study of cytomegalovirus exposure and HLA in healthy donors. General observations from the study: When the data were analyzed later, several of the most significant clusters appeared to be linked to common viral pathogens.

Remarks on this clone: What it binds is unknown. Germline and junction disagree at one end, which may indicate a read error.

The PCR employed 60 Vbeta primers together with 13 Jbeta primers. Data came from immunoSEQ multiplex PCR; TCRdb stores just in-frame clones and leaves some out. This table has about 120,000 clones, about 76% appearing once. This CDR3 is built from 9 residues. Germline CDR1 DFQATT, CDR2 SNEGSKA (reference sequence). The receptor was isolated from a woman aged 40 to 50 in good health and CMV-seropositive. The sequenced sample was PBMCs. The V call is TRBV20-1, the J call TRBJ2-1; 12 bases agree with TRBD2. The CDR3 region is CLPTSGGFF. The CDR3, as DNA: TGTCTTCCGACTAGCGGGGGGTTCTTC.